This T cell receptor beta chain is from a study of blood T cell repertoires in COVID-19. About the research overall: The United States, Italy and Spain supplied acute and convalescent COVID-19 samples. T cells, B-cell-depleted T cells, or PBMCs provided the cDNA or gDNA that served as material.

The data were produced by immunoSEQ multiplex PCR, yet TCRdb's version contains in-frame clones alone and is incomplete. The data contain a few hundred thousand clones, about 87% of them seen just once; the ten biggest clones take up about 10%. Germline assignment: CDR1 MNHEY and CDR2 SVGEGT. This CDR3 has 15 residues. J was trimmed by 2 bases and V by 4 bases; bases with no gene match: 6. This sequence originates from a woman in her twenties or thirties with COVID-19, enrolled during active disease. The chain employs TRBV6-2 or TRBV6-3 and TRBJ2-7, with 9 positions matching TRBD2. Sequencing was carried out using peripheral blood. The CDR3, as DNA: TGTGCCAGCAGTTTACTAGCGGGCTTCACCTACGAGCAGTACTTC. Translation: CASSLLAGFTYEQYF.